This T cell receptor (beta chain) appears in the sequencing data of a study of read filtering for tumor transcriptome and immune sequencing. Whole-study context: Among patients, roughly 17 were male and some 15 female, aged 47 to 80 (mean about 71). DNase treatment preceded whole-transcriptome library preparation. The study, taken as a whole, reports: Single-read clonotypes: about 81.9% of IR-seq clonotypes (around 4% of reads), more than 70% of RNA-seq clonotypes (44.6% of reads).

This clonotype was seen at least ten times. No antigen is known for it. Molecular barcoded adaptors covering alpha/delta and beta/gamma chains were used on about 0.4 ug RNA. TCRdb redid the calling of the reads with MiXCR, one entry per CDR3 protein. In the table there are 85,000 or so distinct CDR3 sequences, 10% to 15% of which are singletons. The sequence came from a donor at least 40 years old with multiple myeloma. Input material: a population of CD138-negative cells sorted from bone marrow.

The DNA of the CDR3 is TGTGCCTGGACCGGGTGGGGAGGTAGGCAGTTCTTC. It translates to CAWTGWGGRQFF. The chain links TRBV30 to TRBJ2-1; weak D call: TRBD2 (6 bases). V lost 4 bases and J lost 12, with 16 bases in between. The CDR3 loop spans 12 amino acids. Germline CDR1 and CDR2: GTSNPN and SVGIG (reference sequence). Supplemented by reference TRBV30 and TRBJ2-1, the full variable domain reads SQTIHQWPATLVQPVGSPLSLECTVEGTSNPNLYWYRQAAGRGLQLLFYSVGIGQISSEVPQNLSASRPQDRQFILSSKKLLLSDSGFYLCAWTGWGGRQFFGPGTRLTVL.